These T cell receptor beta chains were read from a single sample in a study of cytomegalovirus exposure and HLA in healthy donors. This table comes from immunoSEQ multiplex PCR, and its TCRdb copy is limited to in-frame clones, with some not included. The repertoire holds 100,000 to 150,000 clones, 95% to 97% seen once, with 1.5% to 2% in the top ten. The sample was PBMCs. The source is a man younger than 30 in good health and CMV-seronegative. The CDR3 runs from the conserved cysteine through the conserved F or W. A D gene is named only where the DNA matches it firmly. Clone size is not always given. Where it is, it says once, few, many or a class for expanded clones.

>-|-|TRBJ1-3|TRBV30
TGTGCCTGGAGCCCAGGGTCTGGAAACACCATATATTTT
CAWSPGSGNTIYF
>once|-|TRBJ2-3|TRBV9
TGTGCCAGCAGCGTAGTCGGAGGGAGCACAGATACGCAGTATTTT
CASSVVGGSTDTQYF
>once|-|TRBJ2-2|TRBV9
TGTGCCAGCAGCGTAGGAGCGGGTGCTGACACCGGGGAGCTGTTTTTT
CASSVGAGADTGELFF
>-|TRBD2|TRBJ2-1|TRBV5-1
TGCGCCAGCAGCCGGACCGGGACTAGTAATGTCGATGAGCAGTTCTTC
CASSRTGTSNVDEQFF
>-|-|TRBJ2-7|TRBV2
TGTGCCAGCAGTGAAGGAGGGTCGACTAGGGAGTACTTC
CASSEGGSTREYF
>-|-|TRBJ1-1|TRBV4-3
TGCGCCAGCAGCCAAGATTCGGGGGGCTTGCCTGAAGCTTTCTTT
CASSQDSGGLPEAFF
>-|-|TRBJ2-7|TRBV6-5
TGTGCCAGCAGTTACTCGAGCGGCCAGAACTACGAGCAGTACTTC
CASSYSSGQNYEQYF
>once|-|TRBJ2-4|TRBV21-1
TGTGCCAGCAGCAAATCCCTAGGGAGGGACCTCTTC
CASSKSLGRDLF
>-|TRBD2|TRBJ2-7|TRBV5-6
TGTGCCAGCAGTTTTAGCGGGAGTTTCTACGAGCAGTACTTC
CASSFSGSFYEQYF
>-|TRBD2|TRBJ2-1|TRBV30
TGTGCCTGGAGTGCCGCTGGGGGGAGGGGAAGCTCCTACAATGAGCAGTTCTTC
CAWSAAGGRGSSYNEQFF
>once|-|TRBJ2-7|TRBV9
TGTGCCAGCAGCGGACGGCTCCTCGGAGCCCCCTACGAGCAGTACTTC
CASSGRLLGAPYEQYF
>few|TRBD1|TRBJ1-2|TRBV6-5
TGTGCCAGCACCAGGGACAGAGAAGGCTACACCTTC
CASTRDREGYTF
>-|-|TRBJ2-2|TRBV19
TGTGCCAGTACCTCTCCAAGCGGTAGACCCGCGAACACCGGGGAGCTGTTTTTT
CASTSPSGRPANTGELFF
>-|-|TRBJ2-7|TRBV18
TGTGCCAGCTCACCAGAAGCTGGGTACGGGTCCTACGAGCAGTACTTC
CASSPEAGYGSYEQYF
>-|TRBD1|TRBJ1-1|TRBV11-2
TGTGCCAGCAGCTTAGCCATACAGGGGGCGAACACTGAAGCTTTCTTT
CASSLAIQGANTEAFF
>-|-|TRBJ2-7|TRBV29-1
TGCAGCGTTTGGCCAGGGCCGCCGACCTACGAGCAGTACTTC
CSVWPGPPTYEQYF
>-|-|TRBJ2-7|TRBV27
TGTGCCAGCAGTTTCTCCTCCTCCTACGAGCAGTACTTC
CASSFSSSYEQYF
>-|-|TRBJ1-4|TRBV7-9
TGTGCCAGCAGCCCCCGAAGGGAGGATGAAAAACTGTTTTTT
CASSPRREDEKLFF
>-|-|TRBJ2-3|TRBV7-6
TGTGCCAGCAGCCCGGTGGGGGGGCGTGGTAAGGATACGCAGTATTTT
CASSPVGGRGKDTQYF
>-|-|TRBJ2-3|TRBV5-4
TGTGCCAGCAGCTTTGCGCCGGTAGATACGCAGTATTTT
CASSFAPVDTQYF
>-|TRBD2|TRBJ2-3|TRBV7-9
TGTGCCAGCAGCCAAATAGCGGGAGGCCTGGGGGATACGCAGTATTTT
CASSQIAGGLGDTQYF
>few|TRBD2|TRBJ2-7|TRBV30
TGTGCCTGGAGACTAGCGGGAGGCTCCTACGAGCAGTACTTC
CAWRLAGGSYEQYF
>once|-|TRBJ1-4|TRBV28
TGTGCCAGCACTTTGGGCCCAGCTACTAATGAAAAACTGTTTTTT
CASTLGPATNEKLFF
>-|TRBD1|TRBJ2-7|TRBV18
TGTGCCAGCTCACGGGGGTTGGACAGGGGAGTCCACGAGCAGTACTTC
CASSRGLDRGVHEQYF